This TCR beta chain was retrieved from a study of OX40 agonist ivuxolimab in advanced cancers. For the wider study: Ivuxolimab, which targeted the costimulatory receptor OX40 (CD134), was an agonistic, fully human IgG2 monoclonal antibody. Prior anti-PD-1, anti-PD-L1 or anti-CTLA-4 therapy was permitted, and checkpoint inhibitors had been received by under 50% of dose-escalation patients. In the dose-escalation cohort, 82.7% of patients were male, and the mean age was roughly 60 years, with a range of roughly 20 to 85. The paper describes the monotherapy dose-escalation part (N ≈ 49 patients) of the phase I trial of ivuxolimab. Three dose-escalation patients achieved partial responses, one with hepatocellular carcinoma and two with cutaneous melanoma. The point of sequencing TCRbeta in the periphery was to test whether ivuxolimab changed TCR sequence diversity and drove clonal T-cell expansion. Intravenous ivuxolimab was administered to patients every 2 weeks at six dose levels: 0.01, 0.1, 0.3, 1.5, 3 and 10 mg/kg. Among the approximately 50 dose-escalation patients, approximately 20 had hepatocellular carcinoma, roughly 15 melanoma, 9 renal cell carcinoma and 9 head and neck cancer.

Genomic DNA was isolated from the sorted cells so that the TCRbeta CDR3 region could be sequenced. The immunoSEQ Assay was used for sequencing of TCRbeta CDR3 regions. TCRdb mirrors the immuneACCESS table, restricted to in-frame sequences. Some clones are absent from its copies; in checked studies, under half trace to an unresolved V gene, and the reason for the others is unknown. Counted in this sample were more than 50,000 clones; about four fifths of them appeared once. The ten biggest clones cover roughly 27% of the sample. The trial excluded patients who had a history of autoimmune disease or who were on systemic immunosuppression. Peripheral blood for TCR sequencing was collected from all dose cohorts at baseline, on cycle 4 day 1, and on cycle 7 day 1. Samples came from an open-label, multicenter, first-in-human phase I dose-escalation trial of ivuxolimab. Adults with locally advanced or metastatic melanoma, renal cell carcinoma, hepatocellular carcinoma or head and neck squamous cell carcinoma were enrolled in the trial. CD4+ and CD8+ T cells were sorted separately from peripheral blood before TCR sequencing.

V is clipped by 4 bases and J by 2 bases, and the sequence between their germline boundaries is 18 bases long. The CDR3 holds 17 amino acids from the cysteine to the phenylalanine. CDR3 DNA is the only sequence kept; it has 51 bases, read in frame from the first base. The germline V gene (reference sequence) specifies GTSNPN as CDR1 and SVGIG as CDR2. What the authors observed across the whole study: At doses of 0.1 to 3.0 mg/kg, clonal expansion of both CD4+ and CD8+ T cells in blood was seen between baseline and week 6. Low levels of normalized T-cell clonal expansion were also seen in some patients who did not respond. After ivuxolimab, more expanded clones were found on average in CD8+ T cells than in CD4+ T cells. Which antigens the clonally expanded peripheral T cells were specific for was not determined. In the 0.1-3.0 mg/kg groups, partial responders were among the patients with the lowest normalized peripheral clonal expansion, particularly in CD8+ T cells.

In the case of this clone: Its antigen is unknown. Base qualities are missing; no much larger clone stands one base away.

The source of this sequence is an adult with an advanced solid tumor such as melanoma, head and neck, liver or kidney cancer. The rearranged segments are TRBV30 and TRBJ1-6; the D region possibly corresponds to TRBD1 (5 bases align). The sample in question was CD4+ or CD8+ T cells sorted from blood, obtained in a trial of the OX40 agonist ivuxolimab. This receptor has the CDR3 CAWTRRAGGAYNSPLHF. The DNA is TGTGCCTGGACCCGAAGGGCAGGAGGGGCCTATAATTCACCCCTCCACTTT.